Following are 7 T cell receptor beta chains from one sample sequenced in a study of tumor-infiltrating lymphocytes in primary liver carcinoma (TCRdb year 2017). Without any cell sorting, total RNA and DNA were extracted together from about 20-30 mg of bulk tissue using the AllPrep DNA/RNA mini kit. This sample was sequenced with an Illumina HiSeq 2500. A constant-region primer and ProtoScript II reverse transcriptase were used to reverse-transcribe TCRbeta-specific cDNA from about 530 ng total RNA. Construction of the TCRbeta libraries relied on three nested rounds of multiplex PCR, following a slightly modified ARM-PCR procedure. The first two PCR rounds used multiplex TRBV1-TRBV30 forward primers with a Cbeta reverse primer, each for around 10 cycles. The public reads were reprocessed in TCRdb via fastp at Q25 and MiXCR, keeping in-frame beta chains. Each record represents a unique CDR3 protein, reported with the most common genes and DNA among its rows. The sample table shows roughly 120,000 distinct CDR3 sequences, and 60% to 75% are seen once. The ten largest clones take up more than 7% of the sample.

Sample: liver tumor tissue from sampling region 3. Read against the paper, the sample's cell subset or site label means: tumor region T3, left-lateral pole. These receptors were collected from a woman aged 60 to 75 with primary liver carcinoma and hepatitis B virus infection.

This clonotype was found a few times. This may come from a read error, since a much larger clone is one base off. The V and J genes are TRBV12-3 or TRBV12-4 and TRBJ1-5, with D tentatively TRBD1 (6 bases). This CDR3 comprises 14 residues. CDR3 coding DNA: TGTGCCAACAGTTCCCGGGACACATATCAGCCCCAGCATTTT. This translates into CANSSRDTYQPQHF.

In this sample, this clonotype turned up many times. This chain connects TRBV29-1 to TRBJ2-1; D is uncertain. V was clipped by 3 bases and J by 8 bases, with 11 bases between them. This CDR3 spans 12 amino acids. Germline CDR1 SQVTM, CDR2 ANQGSEA. The CDR3 region is CSVDRRGDEQFF. The DNA for the CDR3 is TGCAGCGTTGATCGGCGCGGTGATGAGCAGTTCTTC.

The chain joins TRBV6-2 or TRBV6-3 to TRBJ1-2; D is unclear. Germline V CDR1 and CDR2: MNHEY, SVGEGT. V was shortened by 9 bases and J by 8 bases, with 19 bases between the two germline ends. This CDR3 region has 13 residues. CDR3 protein: CASSETWERGYTF. As DNA, the CDR3 is TGTGCCAGTAGTGAAACATGGGAGCGCGGCTACACCTTC.

Only a few counts were recorded for this clonotype. The chain employs TRBV2 and TRBJ1-2, with TRBD1 identical over 9 bases. The CDR3 has 13 amino acids. Germline V CDR1 and CDR2: SNHLY, FYNNEI. Trimming cost V 5 bases and J 8 bases; bases outside gene matches: 6. CDR3 in DNA: TGTGCCAGCAGTACCCGACAGGGGGAGGGCTACACCTTC. This sequence encodes CASSTRQGEGYTF.

V and J are TRBV11-2 and TRBJ2-3, with TRBD2 as a possible D gene (6 bases). This CDR3 has 18 amino acids. V dropped 0 bases and J dropped 2 bases, with 18 bases sitting between them. CDR1 and CDR2 from the germline V gene are SGHAT and FQNNGV. The CDR3 spells CASSLDHEGGPLTDTQYF. CDR3 nucleotides: TGTGCCAGCAGCTTAGATCATGAGGGAGGACCTCTCACAGATACGCAGTATTTT.

Comment on this clonotype: A read error may account for a junction end that differs from germline. The rearrangement links TRBV29-1 to TRBJ2-6; D gene unclear. The CDR3 sequence is 15 residues long. Germline loops: CDR1 SQVTM, CDR2 ANQGSEA. The CDR3 coding sequence is TGCAGCGTTGACCTAGACAACTCTGGGGTCAACGTCCTGACTTTC. It specifies CSVDLDNSGVNVLTF.

Of note for this clonotype: A much larger clone is a single base away; this may be a read error. CDR3 nucleotides: TGTGCCAGCAGCTCTGAGCGGGAGTTGTCAGATACGCAGTATTTT. As protein: CASSSERELSDTQYF. The chain is built from TRBV7-8 and TRBJ2-3; 8 positions match TRBD2. Germline V gives CDR1 SGHVS, CDR2 FQNEAQ. Trimming cost V 4 bases and J 4 bases; bases outside gene matches: 7. This CDR3 has 15 residues.